This T cell receptor beta chain emerged from a study of T cells after yellow fever vaccination. The CDR3 spans 15 residues. Trimming removed 6 bases from V and 3 bases from J; junction bases left unmatched: 10. TCRdb redid the calling of the 5' RACE reads with MiXCR, one entry per CDR3 protein. This repertoire shows 500,000 to 700,000 distinct CDR3 sequences, 15% to 20% found once; its top ten account for more than 13%. This clonotype was observed a few times. What it binds is not known. Study-wide results and limits: Weaker overall, the secondary response nonetheless peaked faster (day 5 versus 15). Abundant clonotypes from the bulk population could get into FACS-sorted repertoires as contaminants.

Sequences were derived from PBMCs, sampled 15 days after the yellow fever booster vaccination. This TCR derives from a man aged 25 to 40 who received the YFV17D yellow fever vaccine. The V and J genes are TRBV12-3 or TRBV12-4 and TRBJ2-5; 7 bases match TRBD1. The CDR3 bases are TGTGCCAGCAGCCAAAGGACGGGGACAGAAGAGACCCAGTACTTC. Amino acid sequence: CASSQRTGTEETQYF.